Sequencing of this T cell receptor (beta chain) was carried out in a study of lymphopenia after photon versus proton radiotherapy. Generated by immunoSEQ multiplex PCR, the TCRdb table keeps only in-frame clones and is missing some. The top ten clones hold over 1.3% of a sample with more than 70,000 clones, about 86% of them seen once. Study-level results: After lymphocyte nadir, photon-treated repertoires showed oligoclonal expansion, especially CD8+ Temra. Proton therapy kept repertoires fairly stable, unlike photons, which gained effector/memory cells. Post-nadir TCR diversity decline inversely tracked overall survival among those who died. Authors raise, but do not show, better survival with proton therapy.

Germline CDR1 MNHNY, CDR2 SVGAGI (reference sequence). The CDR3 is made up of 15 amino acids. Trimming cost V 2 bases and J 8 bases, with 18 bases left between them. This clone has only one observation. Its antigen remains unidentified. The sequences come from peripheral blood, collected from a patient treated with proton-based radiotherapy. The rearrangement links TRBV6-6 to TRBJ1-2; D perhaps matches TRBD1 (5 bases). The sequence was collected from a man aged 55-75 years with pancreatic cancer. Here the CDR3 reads CASSYGQGFRKGYTF. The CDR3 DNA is TGTGCCAGCAGTTACGGGCAGGGATTTCGGAAGGGCTACACCTTC.